Presented here are 16 T cell receptor beta chains from one specimen sequenced in a study of T cell clones after liver transplantation. Libraries were prepared by immunoSEQ multiplex PCR; TCRdb keeps only in-frame clonotypes and omits some of them. The sample includes 45,000 to 55,000 clones, about 88% of them seen just once. The sequences come from CD4+ T cells from blood, collected before liver transplant. All receptors come from a human donor who received a liver transplant.

This chain joins TRBV5-5 and TRBJ2-1; 14 nucleotides match TRBD2. Germline V gives CDR1 SGHKS, CDR2 YYEKEE (reference sequence). The ends lost 4 bases at V and 8 bases at J; junction bases unmatched: 8. This CDR3 region has 16 residues. This CDR3 reads CASSISGTSGSYEQFF. CDR3 in DNA: TGTGCCAGCAGCATCTCCGGGACTAGCGGGAGCTATGAGCAGTTCTTC.

The CDR3 sequence: CASSSRYTDTQYF. The DNA of the CDR3 is TGTGCCAGCAGCTCAAGATACACAGATACGCAGTATTTT. The genes are TRBV7-6 and TRBJ2-3, with unresolved D. The CDR3 extends over 13 amino acids. Trimming left V 4 bases short and J 2 bases short, with 7 bases between. Germline V gene lookup returns CDR1 SGHVS and CDR2 FNYEAQ.

The chain links TRBV5-4 to TRBJ2-3; weak D call: TRBD2 (6 bases). The CDR3 contains 14 residues. Trimming removed 5 bases at V and 5 bases at J, with 15 bases between. Germline lookup yields CDR1 SGHNT and CDR2 YYREEE (reference sequence). Written as DNA, the CDR3 is TGTGCCAGCAGGGAGGGAGCGGATAAAGATACGCAGTATTTT. Protein product: CASREGADKDTQYF.

The chain joins TRBV5-6 to TRBJ1-1, with unresolved D. Germline V CDR1 and CDR2: SGHDT, YYEEEE. The length of the CDR3 is 11 residues. V was cut by 2 bases and J by 6 bases, with 5 bases left in between. This CDR3 is CASSFGSEAFF. The CDR3 DNA is TGTGCCAGCAGCTTTGGGTCTGAAGCTTTCTTT.

The chain joins TRBV28 to TRBJ2-7; 7 bases are a match to TRBD2. The CDR3 is made up of 13 amino acids. The germline V gene has CDR1 MDHEN and CDR2 SYDVKM. The V gene end was trimmed by 5 bases and the J gene end by 6 bases; junction bases not matched to a gene: 7. CDR3 loop: CASSTTGGSEQYF. CDR3 sequence (DNA): TGTGCCAGCAGTACAACCGGGGGGTCCGAGCAGTACTTC.

The chain recombines TRBV19 with TRBJ1-1; D is uncertain. The length of the CDR3 is 13 residues. Germline V CDR1 and CDR2: LNHDA, SQIVND (reference sequence). V lost 8 bases and J lost 1, with 11 bases in between. The CDR3 loop is CASHSGWNTEAFF. CDR3 DNA: TGTGCCAGTCATTCGGGATGGAACACTGAAGCTTTCTTT.

The CDR3 region is CAISADRTAQHF. The CDR3, as DNA: TGTGCCATCAGTGCCGACAGGACGGCCCAGCATTTT. This sequence joins TRBV10-3 and TRBJ1-5; D might be TRBD1 (6 bases). Trimming took off 4 bases at V and 11 bases at J, with 12 bases between the two ends. The CDR3 is made up of 12 amino acids. Germline assignment: CDR1 ENHRY and CDR2 SYGVKD.

This chain connects TRBV27 to TRBJ2-7; D is perhaps TRBD1 (5 bases). Per germline, CDR1 MNHEY and CDR2 SMNVEV (reference sequence). This CDR3 has 15 residues. Trimming left V 8 bases short and J 0 bases short, with 17 bases between. CDR3 sequence: CASALGRGSSYEQYF. CDR3 nucleotides: TGTGCCAGCGCCCTAGGAAGGGGATCCTCCTACGAGCAGTACTTC.

The chain has TRBV29-1 and TRBJ1-4; perhaps TRBD1 as D (5 bases). The CDR3 length is 13 residues. Germline-derived CDR1 and CDR2 are SQVTM and ANQGSEA. With 5 bases removed from V and 6 bases from J, the gap between germline ends came to 13 bases. This CDR3 is CSVKTGGDEKLFF. The CDR3 DNA reads as TGCAGCGTTAAGACGGGAGGGGATGAAAAACTGTTTTTT. The entire variable domain, with the rest obtained from reference TRBV29-1 and TRBJ1-4, is as follows: SAVISQKPSRDICQRGTSLTIQCQVDSQVTMMFWYRQQPGQSLTLIATANQGSEATYESGFVIDKFPISRPNLTFSTLTVSNMSPEDSSIYLCSVKTGGDEKLFFGSGTQLSVL.

J is TRBJ1-5 and V is TRBV4-1, with D possibly TRBD1 on 6 matching bases. Deletions cut 0 bases from V and 5 bases from J, with 11 bases between. CDR3 length: 15 residues. Germline V lookup: CDR1 MGHRA, CDR2 YSYEKL. The CDR3 region is CASSQEGTRDQPQHF. Written as DNA, the CDR3 is TGCGCCAGCAGCCAAGAGGGGACAAGGGATCAGCCCCAGCATTTT.

The gene calls are TRBV9 and TRBJ2-3, with D perhaps matching TRBD2 (5 bases). The length of the CDR3 is 13 residues. Germline lookup yields CDR1 SGDLS and CDR2 YYNGEE. V gave up 4 bases and J gave up 4 bases, with 10 bases separating them. The CDR3 here is CASSPHGADTQYF. The DNA of the CDR3 is TGTGCCAGCAGCCCCCACGGGGCAGATACGCAGTATTTT.

V is TRBV7-6 and J is TRBJ1-5; no reliable D call. V dropped 5 bases and J dropped 2 bases, with 13 bases sitting between them. This CDR3 is 15 amino acids long. CDR1 SGHVS and CDR2 FNYEAQ come from the germline V gene. CDR3 protein: CASSPLGQGNQPQHF. CDR3 bases: TGTGCCAGCAGCCCTCTAGGGCAGGGCAATCAGCCCCAGCATTTT.

The chain links TRBV11-2 to TRBJ2-2; TRBD2 might be the D (5 bases). Trimming took 3 bases from V and 3 from J, leaving 11 bases between them. Germline V lookup: CDR1 SGHAT, CDR2 FQNNGV. The CDR3 has 15 amino acids. The CDR3 nucleotides are TGTGCCAGCAGCTTGTTACGGGGATACACCGGGGAGCTGTTTTTT. This translates into CASSLLRGYTGELFF.

The chain combines TRBV18 with TRBJ2-7, with D possibly matching TRBD2 (6 bases). Between the trimmed V and J ends, which lost 3 bases and 2 bases, there was a span of 11 bases. The CDR3 extends over 14 amino acids. CDR1 and CDR2 from the germline V gene are KGHSH and LQKENI. CDR3 amino acids: CASSPGRGTYEQYF. In nucleotides, the CDR3 is TGTGCCAGCTCACCGGGACGGGGGACCTACGAGCAGTACTTC.

V usage is TRBV4-2 and J usage is TRBJ2-5, with D possibly matching TRBD2 (6 bases). Germline lookup yields CDR1 LGHNA and CDR2 YNFKEQ. V was shortened by 0 bases and J by 6 bases, with 11 bases between the two germline ends. The CDR3 has 14 residues. DNA of the CDR3: TGTGCCAGCAGCCAAGATAGACTAGGGAAGACCCAGTACTTC. Protein product: CASSQDRLGKTQYF.

Of note for this clone: Relative to the germline gene, one junction end is altered; a read error may explain this. The sample carries other DNA sequences with the same CDR3. This rearrangement joins TRBV6-5 to TRBJ2-7; 7 nucleotides agree with TRBD2. The CDR3 has 15 residues. Germline lookup yields CDR1 MNHEY and CDR2 SVGAGI. CDR3 region: CASRLTSQSSYEQYF. DNA of the CDR3: TGTGCTAGCAGATTGACTAGCCAGAGCTCCTACGAGCAGTACTTC.